Sequencing of this TCR beta chain was carried out in a study of T cell repertoires in cytomegalovirus infection. About the study: Recently identified HLA-C-restricted CMV epitopes were among the peptides used. Matching HLA type, along with CMV infection, was indicated by public TCR beta signatures.

TCRdb re-called the reads with MiXCR, one entry per CDR3 protein. The sample has approximately 990,000 distinct CDR3 sequences, roughly a third seen once. CDR1 KGHDR and CDR2 SFDVKD come from the germline V gene. V lost 2 bases, J lost 3 bases, and 3 bases lay in between. The CDR3 sequence is 13 residues long. The study, taken as a whole, reports: Clonotype analysis showed dominance of the ex vivo response by HLA-C-restricted CMV-specific TCR beta clonotypes.

This clonotype was seen a handful of times. No antigen is known for it. The J gene is TRBJ2-2, the V gene TRBV24-1; D unclear. This specimen consisted of cultured CD8+ T cells from PBMCs, obtained from culture after CMV antigen stimulation. The receptor was derived from a human donor in good health (CMV status not recorded). Some clones in this sample may be carry-over from other donors' samples. The CDR3 coding sequence is TGTGCCACCAGTGATTGGGACACCGGGGAGCTGTTTTTT. It encodes CATSDWDTGELFF.